These 29 T cell receptor beta chains came from one sample sequenced in a study of CD8+ T cells in alopecia areata. It was cDNA, reverse transcribed from extracted RNA, that served as the sequencing template. The data were produced by immunoSEQ multiplex PCR, yet TCRdb's version contains in-frame clones alone and is incomplete. The table has more than 150,000 clones, 50% to 75% seen once. This specimen was CD4+ T cells sorted from blood, taken at week 0. All receptors derive from a human donor with alopecia areata.

The V call is TRBV27, the J call TRBJ2-5; 7 bases are a match to TRBD2. V shed 6 bases and J 3 bases; nucleotides not matched to a gene: 10. CDR3 length equals 15 residues. From germline, CDR1 is MNHEY and CDR2 SMNVEV (reference sequence). Written as DNA, the CDR3 is TGTGCCAGCAGCCTAAGTTGGGGGGGGAAAGAGACCCAGTACTTC. It encodes CASSLSWGGKETQYF.

The chain carries TRBV27 and TRBJ2-6; D remains unclear. Germline values: CDR1 MNHEY, CDR2 SMNVEV (reference sequence). Between the trimmed V and J ends, which lost 5 bases and 3 bases, there was a span of 14 bases. The CDR3 spans 16 residues. For the CDR3, the DNA is TGTGCCAGCAGTAAACTTGGTCCGCTTGGGGCCAACGTCCTGACTTTC. Residues: CASSKLGPLGANVLTF.

In this sample, this clone turned up a few times. V usage is TRBV4-1 and J usage is TRBJ1-4, with 9 bases identical to TRBD1. Per germline, CDR1 MGHRA and CDR2 YSYEKL. J was trimmed by 7 bases and V by 6 bases; bases with no gene match: 3. The CDR3 sequence is 13 residues long. CDR3 residues: CASRQGAGEKLFF. CDR3 DNA sequence: TGCGCCAGCAGACAGGGGGCGGGTGAAAAACTGTTTTTT.

This clone was recorded a few times. The chain carries TRBV4-1 and TRBJ1-2; no reliable D call. The germline V gene encodes CDR1 MGHRA and CDR2 YSYEKL. Trimming stripped 2 bases from V and 6 bases from J, with 13 bases between. This CDR3 spans 14 amino acids. CDR3 in amino acids: CASSQPVKMDGYTF. CDR3 nucleotide sequence: TGCGCCAGCAGCCAACCAGTGAAAATGGATGGCTACACCTTC.

This clone was seen a single time. The J gene is TRBJ2-2, the V gene TRBV4-1; TRBD2 might be the D (5 bases). The CDR3 loop spans 14 amino acids. Looked up from germline, CDR1 is MGHRA and CDR2 is YSYEKL. Trimming cost V 5 bases and J 7 bases, with 14 bases left between them. The CDR3 region is CASSKREGFGELFF. The CDR3 DNA reads as TGCGCCAGCAGCAAAAGAGAGGGTTTCGGGGAGCTGTTTTTT.

J is TRBJ1-1 and V is TRBV30; D ambiguous. This CDR3 is built from 12 residues. The V end was cut by 4 bases, the J end by 1 base, with 7 bases between. Per the germline V gene, CDR1 is GTSNPN and CDR2 is SVGIG (reference sequence). CDR3 coding DNA: TGTGCCTGGACCTTCTCGAACACTGAAGCTTTCTTT. It is translated as CAWTFSNTEAFF.

The V call is TRBV29-1, the J call TRBJ1-1; weak D call: TRBD1 (6 bases). V was pared by 6 bases and J by 8 bases, with 13 bases between. The CDR3 sequence is 11 residues long. Germline-derived CDR1 and CDR2 are SQVTM and ANQGSEA. DNA of the CDR3: TGCAGCGTCCATACAGGGTTCGAAGCTTTCTTT. As protein: CSVHTGFEAFF. The complete variable domain, with remaining parts taken from reference TRBV29-1 and TRBJ1-1, reads SAVISQKPSRDICQRGTSLTIQCQVDSQVTMMFWYRQQPGQSLTLIATANQGSEATYESGFVIDKFPISRPNLTFSTLTVSNMSPEDSSIYLCSVHTGFEAFFGQGTRLTVV.

The chain couples TRBV27 to TRBJ1-1; 7 bases fit TRBD1. Germline V gene data show CDR1 as MNHEY and CDR2 as SMNVEV (reference sequence). With V trimmed by 4 bases and J by 5 bases, 10 bases remained unmatched. This CDR3 is built from 15 residues. CDR3 bases: TGTGCCAGCAGTTCCCCTGCGACAGGGAAGACTGAAGCTTTCTTT. It specifies CASSSPATGKTEAFF.

This chain joins TRBV4-1 and TRBJ1-2; D gene uncertain. This CDR3 region has 16 residues. Germline V lookup: CDR1 MGHRA, CDR2 YSYEKL. The V end was cut by 0 bases, the J end by 0 bases, with 11 bases between. The CDR3 here is CASSQDLGSANYGYTF. CDR3 nucleotides: TGCGCCAGCAGCCAAGATCTAGGCAGTGCTAACTATGGCTACACCTTC.

This chain connects TRBV5-1 to TRBJ1-4; 10 bases agree with TRBD1. In germline, CDR1 is SGHRS, CDR2 YFSETQ. V lost 3 bases to trimming and J lost 4 bases; unmatched junction nucleotides: 0. CDR3 length equals 14 residues. The CDR3, as DNA: TGCGCCAGCAGCTGGGACAGGGGTAATGAAAAACTGTTTTTT. It is translated as CASSWDRGNEKLFF. Together with reference TRBV5-1 and TRBJ1-4, the CDR3 gives the full variable domain: KAGVTQTPRYLIKTRGQQVTLSCSPISGHRSVSWYQQTPGQGLQFLFEYFSETQRNKGNFPGRFSGRQFSNSRSEMNVSTLELGDSALYLCASSWDRGNEKLFFGSGTQLSVL.

The V gene is TRBV7-9, the J gene TRBJ2-2; D is unclear. Germline CDR1 is SEHNR and CDR2 is FQNEAQ (reference sequence). The CDR3 runs to 11 residues. Trimming took off 11 bases at V and 6 bases at J, with 10 bases between the two ends. The CDR3 coding sequence is TGTGCCCTGCACGAGGCCGGGGAGCTGTTTTTT. Translation gives CALHEAGELFF.

This clone was recorded once. The CDR3 protein is CASSGEFHREIGGYTF. The CDR3 nucleotides are TGTGCCAGCAGCGGAGAGTTCCACAGGGAAATAGGCGGCTACACCTTC. The V call is TRBV4-2, the J call TRBJ1-2, with D perhaps TRBD1 (6 bases). Trimming pared 5 bases from V and 8 bases from J, leaving 24 bases between. The length of the CDR3 is 16 residues. CDR1 and CDR2 from the germline V gene are LGHNA and YNFKEQ.

The genes are TRBV30 and TRBJ2-2; D remains ambiguous. The ends were cut back, 3 bases at V and 7 bases at J, with 6 bases in the middle. Germline values: CDR1 GTSNPN, CDR2 SVGIG (reference sequence). The CDR3 has 11 residues. CDR3 coding DNA: TGTGCCTGGAGCAGAATCGGGGAGCTGTTTTTT. This gives the protein CAWSRIGELFF.

This clone was recorded many times. This chain links TRBV7-9 with TRBJ1-5; D is unresolved. With 5 bases removed from V and 2 bases from J, the gap between germline ends came to 7 bases. The CDR3 contains 13 residues. Germline CDR1 is SEHNR and CDR2 is FQNEAQ (reference sequence). The CDR3 spells CASSQDGNQPQHF. For the CDR3, the DNA is TGTGCCAGCAGCCAGGACGGCAATCAGCCCCAGCATTTT.

V usage is TRBV18 and J usage is TRBJ2-3; D is uncertain. Deletions cut 5 bases from V and 0 bases from J, with 3 bases between. Per the germline V gene, CDR1 is KGHSH and CDR2 is LQKENI. The CDR3 is 12 residues long. The CDR3 nucleotides are TGTGCCAGCTCAGACAGCACAGATACGCAGTATTTT. Its translation is CASSDSTDTQYF.

This CDR3 reads CASSPAGYGYTF. CDR3 coding DNA: TGTGCCAGCAGCCCGGCGGGATATGGCTACACCTTC. This chain links TRBV7-9 with TRBJ1-2, with D uncertain. This CDR3 contains 12 residues. CDR1 is SEHNR and CDR2 is FQNEAQ in the germline V gene (reference sequence). Between the trimmed V and J ends, which lost 5 bases and 5 bases, there was a span of 9 bases.

This chain joins TRBV29-1 and TRBJ1-1; 8 nucleotides line up with TRBD1. The CDR3 loop spans 14 amino acids. With V trimmed by 6 bases and J by 1 base, 7 bases remained unmatched. Germline assignment: CDR1 SQVTM and CDR2 ANQGSEA. The CDR3 DNA follows: TGCAGCGTCGACCGGACAGGGACGAACACTGAAGCTTTCTTT. This encodes CSVDRTGTNTEAFF.

This clone was picked up a small number of times. The V gene is TRBV29-1, the J gene TRBJ2-3; 9 bases line up with TRBD1. Losses at the gene ends were 5 bases for V and 0 bases for J; bases not matched to a gene: 9. The CDR3 contains 16 residues. The germline V gene encodes CDR1 SQVTM and CDR2 ANQGSEA. This CDR3 is CSVKGWGTGSTDTQYF. DNA for the CDR3: TGCAGCGTTAAAGGATGGGGGACAGGGAGCACAGATACGCAGTATTTT.

The V and J genes are TRBV9 and TRBJ1-2, with D possibly TRBD1 on 5 matching bases. Germline V gene lookup returns CDR1 SGDLS and CDR2 YYNGEE. The CDR3 contains 14 residues. Trimming left V 0 bases short and J 2 bases short, with 8 bases between. The CDR3 bases are TGTGCCAGCAGCGTAGATTGGGGCAACTATGGCTACACCTTC. Translated: CASSVDWGNYGYTF.

This clone was picked up one time. This sequence joins TRBV29-1 and TRBJ2-5; 8 bases are a match to TRBD2. J was trimmed by 3 bases and V by 6 bases; bases with no gene match: 3. Germline assignment: CDR1 SQVTM and CDR2 ANQGSEA. The CDR3 consists of 12 residues. CDR3 region: CSVRGVEETQYF. The CDR3 DNA follows: TGCAGCGTGCGGGGGGTGGAAGAGACCCAGTACTTC.

The genes are TRBV4-1 and TRBJ1-2, with no clear D. This CDR3 comprises 15 residues. Trimming left V 0 bases short and J 2 bases short, with 10 bases between. Germline-derived CDR1 and CDR2 are MGHRA and YSYEKL. The CDR3 here is CASSQDRAANYGYTF. The CDR3 DNA is TGCGCCAGCAGCCAAGATCGGGCAGCGAACTATGGCTACACCTTC.

This clone was seen a few times. The genes are TRBV5-1 and TRBJ1-1; 8 positions match TRBD1. Trimming at V came to 0 bases and at J to 4 bases, leaving 8 bases not matched to a gene. CDR1 is SGHRS and CDR2 is YFSETQ in the germline V gene. This CDR3 comprises 16 residues. CDR3 region: CASSLAGTGGGTEAFF. The DNA for the CDR3 is TGCGCCAGCAGCTTGGCGGGGACAGGCGGGGGCACTGAAGCTTTCTTT.

The table lists this clone with a few counts. CDR3 sequence reads: CASSPRQLQETQYF. The CDR3 nucleotides are TGTGCCAGCAGCCCTAGACAGCTACAAGAGACCCAGTACTTC. This chain connects TRBV7-8 to TRBJ2-5; D is perhaps TRBD1 (5 bases). CDR1 is SGHVS, CDR2 FQNEAQ, per germline. V shed 5 bases and J shed 2 bases, with 12 bases lying between them. The CDR3 runs to 14 residues. The full variable domain, completed using reference TRBV7-8 and TRBJ2-5, is GAGVSQSPRYKVAKRGQDVALRCDPISGHVSLFWYQQALGQGPEFLTYFQNEAQLDKSGLPSDRFFAERPEGSVSTLKIQRTQQEDSAVYLCASSPRQLQETQYFGPGTRLLVL.

The rearrangement uses TRBV7-8 and TRBJ1-1; D gene uncertain. There are 11 residues in the CDR3. CDR1 and CDR2 (germline): SGHVS, FQNEAQ. Trimming shortened V by 1 base and J by 10 bases, and 7 bases separated the two germline ends. CDR3 nucleotides: TGTGCCAGCAGCTTAGGGGAGGGAGCTTTCTTT. This sequence encodes CASSLGEGAFF.

As concerns this clone: The sample contains more than one DNA sequence encoding this CDR3. CDR3 DNA sequence: TGTGCCAGCAGCTTAGCTGGGACAGCCTACGAGCAGTACTTC. It codes for CASSLAGTAYEQYF. V and J are TRBV7-2 and TRBJ2-7, with 7 bases matching TRBD1. The CDR3 runs 14 residues. CDR1 SGHTA and CDR2 FQGNSA come from the germline V gene. After removal of 0 bases from V and 2 bases from J, the junction contained 1 base not matched to a gene. The entire variable domain, with the rest obtained from reference TRBV7-2 and TRBJ2-7, is as follows: GAGVSQSPSNKVTEKGKDVELRCDPISGHTALYWYRQSLGQGLEFLIYFQGNSAPDKSGLPSDRFSAERTGGSVSTLTIQRTQQEDSAVYLCASSLAGTAYEQYFGPGTRLTVT.

This chain links TRBV19 with TRBJ2-7, with 9 positions matching TRBD1. With 3 bases clipped from V and 2 bases from J, the junction kept 8 bases outside the gene matches. The germline gives CDR1 LNHDA, CDR2 SQIVND (reference sequence). The CDR3 sequence is 16 residues long. The DNA for the CDR3 is TGTGCCAGTAGTATCCCCCTCTGGGACAGGGCCTACGAGCAGTACTTC. Translating it yields CASSIPLWDRAYEQYF.

As regards this clone: The junction shows a germline mismatch at one end, possibly a read error. V usage is TRBV23-1 and J usage is TRBJ1-2, with 7 bases aligning to TRBD1. TRBV23-1 is an ORF, with its function uncertain. This CDR3 is 15 amino acids long. CDR3 amino acids: CASTKGQSAHYGYTF. CDR3 sequence (DNA): TGCGCCAGCACTAAGGGACAGTCGGCCCACTACGGCTACACCTTC.

This clone was observed a few times. This rearrangement joins TRBV25-1 to TRBJ1-3; D may be TRBD1 (5 bases). The CDR3 has 14 amino acids. Trimming took off 8 bases at V and 3 bases at J, with 14 bases between the two ends. Germline V lookup: CDR1 MGHDK, CDR2 SYGVNS. The CDR3 bases are TGTGCCAGCCAGGACATAAGTGGTGGAAACACCATATATTTT. Translating gives CASQDISGGNTIYF.

This clone was seen more than once but under ten times. This same CDR3 is encoded by further DNA sequences in the sample. The rearrangement joins TRBV30 to TRBJ2-3; D ambiguous. V shed 0 bases and J shed 0 bases, with 1 base lying between them. The germline gives CDR1 GTSNPN, CDR2 SVGIG (reference sequence). The CDR3 totals 12 residues. The CDR3 region is CAWSVSTDTQYF. In nucleotides, the CDR3 is TGTGCCTGGAGTGTCAGCACAGATACGCAGTATTTT.